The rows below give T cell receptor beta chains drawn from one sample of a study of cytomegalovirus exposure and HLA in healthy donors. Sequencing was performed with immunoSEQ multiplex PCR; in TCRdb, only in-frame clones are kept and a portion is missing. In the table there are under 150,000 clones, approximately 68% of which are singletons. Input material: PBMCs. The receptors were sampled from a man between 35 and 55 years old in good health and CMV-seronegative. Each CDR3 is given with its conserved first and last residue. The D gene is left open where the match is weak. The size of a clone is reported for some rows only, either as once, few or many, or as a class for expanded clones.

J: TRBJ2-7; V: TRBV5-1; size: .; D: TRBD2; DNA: TGCGCCAGCAGTATGACTAGCGGGTACGACGAGCAGTACTTC; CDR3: CASSMTSGYDEQYF
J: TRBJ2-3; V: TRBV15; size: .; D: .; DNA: TGTGCCACCAGCAGAGAGAGGCTACTGAGCACAGATACGCAGTATTTT; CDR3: CATSRERLLSTDTQYF
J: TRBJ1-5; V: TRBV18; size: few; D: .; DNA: TGTGCCAGTTCAGAGGGGGTGAATAGCAATCAGCCCCAGCATTTT; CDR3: CASSEGVNSNQPQHF
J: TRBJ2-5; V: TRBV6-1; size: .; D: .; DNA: TGTGCCAGCAGTGGCCAGGGACAATTAACAGAGACCCAGTACTTC; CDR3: CASSGQGQLTETQYF
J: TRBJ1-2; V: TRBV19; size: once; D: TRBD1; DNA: TGTGCCAGTAGCCCACGGACAGGGACAAACTATGGCTACACCTTC; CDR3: CASSPRTGTNYGYTF
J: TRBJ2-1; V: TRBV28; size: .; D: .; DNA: TGTGCCAGCAGTCCGGGGGTGACATCCTCTCCCTACAATGAGCAGTTCTTC; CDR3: CASSPGVTSSPYNEQFF
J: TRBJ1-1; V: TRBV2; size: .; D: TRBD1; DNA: TGTGCCAGCAGGGATCAGGGGGGAGGCACTGAAGCTTTCTTT; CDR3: CASRDQGGGTEAFF
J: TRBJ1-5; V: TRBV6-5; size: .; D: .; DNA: TGTGCCAGCAGTAGGACAGACCCCAATCAGCCCCAGCATTTT; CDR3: CASSRTDPNQPQHF
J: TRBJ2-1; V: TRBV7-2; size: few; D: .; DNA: TGTGCCAGCAGCTTACCCAGGGCCCTGGGTCCGGATGAGCAGTTCTTC; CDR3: CASSLPRALGPDEQFF
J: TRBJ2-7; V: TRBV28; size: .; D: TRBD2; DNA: TGTGCCAGCATTCCGGGACTACCGGTGGGGGAGCAGTACTTC; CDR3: CASIPGLPVGEQYF
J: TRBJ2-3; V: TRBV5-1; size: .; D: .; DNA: TGCGCCAGCAGCTTGGCTAGGAGGGGGCTGGATACGCAGTATTTT; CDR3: CASSLARRGLDTQYF
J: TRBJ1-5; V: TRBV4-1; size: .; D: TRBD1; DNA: TGCGCCAGCAGCCAAGAAGACAGGGCCAATCAGCCCCAGCATTTT; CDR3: CASSQEDRANQPQHF
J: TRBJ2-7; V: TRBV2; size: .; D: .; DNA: TGTGCCAGCAGTGAGGGGGGAACCTACGAGCAGTACTTC; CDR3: CASSEGGTYEQYF
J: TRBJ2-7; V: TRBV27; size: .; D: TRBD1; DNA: TGTGCCAGCAGTTTAGGGGACAGGGTCTACGAGCAGTACTTC; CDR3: CASSLGDRVYEQYF
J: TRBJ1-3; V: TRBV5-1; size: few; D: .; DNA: TGCGCCAGCAGCTCAGGGGCTGGAAACACCATATATTTT; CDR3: CASSSGAGNTIYF
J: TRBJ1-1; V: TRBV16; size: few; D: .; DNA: TGTGCCAGCAGCCAATCGGCCTCACGAGGGACTGAAGCTTTCTTT; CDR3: CASSQSASRGTEAFF
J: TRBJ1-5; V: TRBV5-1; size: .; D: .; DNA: TGCGCCAGCAGCTTGATCGGGAATCAGCCCCAGCATTTT; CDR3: CASSLIGNQPQHF
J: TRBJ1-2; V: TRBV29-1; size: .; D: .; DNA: TGCAGCGTTGAAGATCGTGGGCGCAGCTATGGCTACACCTTC; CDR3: CSVEDRGRSYGYTF
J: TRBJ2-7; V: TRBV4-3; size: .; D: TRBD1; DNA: TGCGCCAGCAGCCAAAACAGGGGGGACTACGAGCAGTACTTC; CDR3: CASSQNRGDYEQYF